This TCR beta chain stems from a study of blood T cell repertoires in COVID-19. At the level of the study: COVID-19 samples collected from the United States, Italy and Spain covered acute and convalescent phases.

The assay was immunoSEQ multiplex PCR, and TCRdb's table has in-frame clones only and misses some. This table has under 25,000 clones, 75% to 90% appearing once. This CDR3 spans 14 amino acids. Trimming took 5 bases from V and 4 from J; bases not matched to a gene: 6. Germline values: CDR1 LGHDT, CDR2 YNNKEL (reference sequence). The genes are TRBV3-1 (or the pseudogene TRBV3-2) and TRBJ1-2, with 8 bases matching TRBD1. Sample: peripheral blood. This sequence originates from a woman older than 75 with acute or convalescent COVID-19. The CDR3 DNA is TGTGCCAGCAGCTATGGACAGGGCCCCTATGGCTACACCTTC. It specifies CASSYGQGPYGYTF.